These T cell receptor beta chains were read from a single sample in a study of T cell clonotyping in hematopoietic cell transplantation. Libraries were prepared by immunoSEQ multiplex PCR; TCRdb keeps only in-frame clonotypes and omits some of them. The table lists about 17,000 clones, around 90% of them singletons. Specimen: peripheral blood mononuclear cells. The receptors were sampled from a man between 35 and 55 years old in good health. Some clones in this sample may be carry-over from other donors' samples. CDR3s include the opening cysteine and the closing phenylalanine or tryptophan. D genes are given only for firm matches. Where a row states a size, it is once, few, many or the class of an expanded clone; other rows omit it.

TRBV4-1	TRBJ2-2	15	-	-	CASSPRQGVDGELFF	TGCGCCAGCAGCCCCCGACAAGGGGTGGACGGGGAGCTGTTTTTT
TRBV2	TRBJ2-7	16	TRBD2	-	CASSEKLAGSAYEQYF	TGTGCCAGCAGTGAAAAGCTAGCGGGAAGCGCCTACGAGCAGTACTTC
TRBV9	TRBJ2-5	13	-	-	CASSVAPAETQYF	TGTGCCAGCAGCGTAGCCCCGGCGGAGACCCAGTACTTC
TRBV7-2	TRBJ2-7	11	-	-	CASSPNHEQYF	TGTGCCAGCAGCCCAAACCACGAGCAGTACTTC
TRBV7-9	TRBJ2-7	18	TRBD2	-	CASSPELGGGGRAYEQYF	TGTGCCAGCAGCCCGGAGTTAGGTGGCGGAGGGAGGGCCTACGAGCAGTACTTC
TRBV6-5	TRBJ2-4	13	TRBD1	-	CAVGDRGLNIQYF	TGTGCCGTGGGAGACAGGGGGCTAAACATTCAGTACTTC
TRBV7-6	TRBJ2-7	14	TRBD2	-	CASSLTSGSGEQYF	TGTGCCAGCAGCTTAACTAGCGGGTCGGGGGAGCAGTACTTC
TRBV6-6	TRBJ2-5	13	-	once	CASRRGNQETQYF	TGTGCCAGCAGAAGGGGGAACCAAGAGACCCAGTACTTC
TRBV4-3	TRBJ2-7	18	TRBD2	-	CASSQGLAGGGIAYEQYF	TGCGCCAGCAGCCAAGGCCTAGCGGGAGGGGGTATAGCTTATGAGCAGTACTTC
TRBV21-1	TRBJ2-7	14	-	-	CASSMTESTYEQYF	TGTGCCAGCAGCATGACAGAATCCACATACGAGCAGTACTTC
TRBV7-9	TRBJ1-2	14	-	-	CASSPRAENYGYTF	TGTGCCAGCAGCCCGCGGGCCGAGAACTATGGCTACACCTTC
TRBV5-1	TRBJ2-3	16	TRBD2	-	CASRIGTSGLTDTQYF	TGCGCCAGCAGGATTGGTACTAGCGGACTCACAGATACGCAGTATTTT